The T cell receptor beta chain described here comes from a study of molecular identifiers for immune sequencing clone quantification. Points from the study as a whole: A single cell's spiked Jurkat TCR RNA was reportedly detectable among one million naive cells. Clones carrying above 20 RNA copies accounted for over 98% of effector molecules, under 1% in naive cells.

This clonotype occurred a few times. Its target is unknown. The germline gives CDR1 LNHDA, CDR2 SQIVND (reference sequence). The CDR3 runs 15 residues. Deletions cut 3 bases from V and 7 bases from J, with 16 bases between. Each CDR3 protein is one row after TCRdb ran MiXCR on the PCR reads. The table includes roughly 630,000 distinct CDR3 sequences, less than 30% detected once. V gene TRBV19 combines with J gene TRBJ1-5, with no clear D. Sequencing was carried out using naive CD8+ T cells from blood, with Jurkat cell RNA spiked in. Subset noted: FACS-sorted CD8+CD4-CCR7+CD45RA+ naive T cells. The clonotype originates from a human donor in good health. Some libraries in this study had Jurkat cell RNA spiked in. The CDR3 sequence: CASSISSRGGQPQHF. DNA for the CDR3: TGTGCCAGTAGTATTTCGAGTAGAGGCGGGCAGCCCCAGCATTTT. Combining the CDR3 with reference TRBV19 and TRBJ1-5 gives the whole variable domain DGGITQSPKYLFRKEGQNVTLSCEQNLNHDAMYWYRQDPGQGLRLIYYSQIVNDFQKGDIAEGYSVSREKKESFPLTVTSAQKNPTAFYLCASSISSRGGQPQHFGDGTRLSIL.